These T cell receptor beta chains were read from a single sample in a study of cytomegalovirus exposure and HLA in healthy donors. Here immunoSEQ multiplex PCR was the method, and the copy in TCRdb shows in-frame clones only, minus some. The profile covers 160,000 or so clones, with approximately 79% appearing a single time and under 1.5% taken by the ten largest. Input material: PBMCs. Source of these receptors: a man in his fifties or sixties in good health and CMV-seronegative. The conserved cysteine and the conserved F or W are not part of the CDR3 here. Each record gives: D gene, V gene, CDR3 protein. A D gene is named only where the DNA matches it firmly.

D: TRBD1
V: TRBV2
CDR3: ATYKDRANGELF

D: TRBD2
V: TRBV6-1
CDR3: ASSEQTSGGRYTDTQY

D: -
V: TRBV7-2
CDR3: ASSLSFQETQY

D: -
V: TRBV7-6
CDR3: ASSSSVVNYGYT

D: -
V: TRBV28
CDR3: ASSLGQGFDNEQF

D: TRBD2
V: TRBV7-2
CDR3: ASSSSLAGFSDTQY

D: -
V: TRBV28
CDR3: ASSLGSRSGSD

D: TRBD1
V: TRBV5-4
CDR3: ASSWGQGSYEQY

D: -
V: TRBV19
CDR3: ASSITGHLGEQY

D: -
V: TRBV19
CDR3: ASSTGTGTRTDTQY

D: TRBD2
V: TRBV10-3
CDR3: AISKLIAGLYNEQF

D: TRBD2
V: TRBV6-5
CDR3: ASSYSSSGRGDTQY

D: -
V: TRBV25-1
CDR3: ASREAGGYGYT

D: -
V: TRBV5-1
CDR3: ASSTGRPNEKLF

D: TRBD1
V: TRBV30
CDR3: AWSKGAGRDTQY

D: -
V: TRBV4-3
CDR3: ASSQGEIGEHEQY

D: TRBD1
V: TRBV14
CDR3: ASSRDRGNYGYT

D: -
V: TRBV6-1
CDR3: ASSATVLRTEAF

D: TRBD1
V: TRBV4-3
CDR3: ASSQGSTGGGLSGELF

D: TRBD2
V: TRBV7-9
CDR3: SSSLGLAGARNTDTQY

D: TRBD1
V: TRBV7-9
CDR3: SSSVVTGPSYNEQF

D: -
V: TRBV6-5
CDR3: ASSYRRTANTEAF

D: -
V: TRBV6-5
CDR3: AAGRQSSYGYT